These 22 T cell receptor beta chains share one sample of origin, sequenced in a study of OX40 agonist ivuxolimab in advanced cancers. The repertoire was sequenced with immunoSEQ multiplex PCR; TCRdb's copy has only in-frame clones and lacks some. The sample shows some 15,000 clones, approximately 75% of them seen only once. The sample consisted of CD4+ or CD8+ T cells sorted from blood, taken in a trial of the OX40 agonist ivuxolimab. Receptors were obtained from an adult with an advanced solid tumor such as melanoma, head and neck, liver or kidney cancer.

The chain combines TRBV6-5 with TRBJ2-5; 9 bases are shared with TRBD2. This CDR3 has 15 amino acids. V gave up 4 bases and J gave up 5 bases; unmatched junction bases: 8. Looked up from germline, CDR1 is MNHEY and CDR2 is SVGAGI. CDR3 nucleotide sequence: TGTGCCAGCAGTTCGGGGACTAGCTCGTCGGAGACCCAGTACTTC. It encodes CASSSGTSSSETQYF.

The rearrangement links TRBV6-4 to TRBJ2-3, with TRBD1 as a possible D gene (5 bases). CDR3 size: 13 residues. The germline V and J ends were trimmed by 0 bases and 8 bases, with 9 bases remaining between them. CDR1 and CDR2 (germline): MRHNA, SNTAGT. The CDR3 bases are TGTGCCAGCAGTGACTCGGAAAGGGGTACGCAGTATTTT. Translated, it gives CASSDSERGTQYF.

CDR3 in amino acids: CSVASGGEETQYF. The CDR3 DNA follows: TGCAGCGTTGCTTCAGGGGGCGAAGAGACCCAGTACTTC. The V gene is TRBV29-1, the J gene TRBJ2-5, with 8 bases fitting TRBD1. J was trimmed by 3 bases and V by 4 bases; bases with no gene match: 4. The CDR3 is 13 residues long. CDR1 SQVTM and CDR2 ANQGSEA come from the germline V gene.

This clone occurred once. The genes are TRBV6-6 and TRBJ1-2; TRBD1 matches 7 bases. J was trimmed by 4 bases and V by 5 bases; bases with no gene match: 10. The CDR3 is 15 residues long. Germline CDR1 is MNHNY and CDR2 is SVGAGI (reference sequence). DNA of the CDR3: TGTGCCAGCAGTGAGGCACAGGGGTACGGCTATGGCTACACCTTC. It specifies CASSEAQGYGYGYTF.

This clone was detected once. CDR3: CASSLTSSLETQYF. The CDR3 DNA sequence: TGTGCCAGCAGTTTAACGTCCAGTTTGGAAACCCAGTACTTC. The gene calls are TRBV27 and TRBJ2-5; D call uncertain. Germline CDR1 reads MNHEY; CDR2 reads SMNVEV (reference sequence). V lost 2 bases to trimming and J lost 8 bases, with 15 bases between them. The CDR3 consists of 14 residues.

V and J are TRBV6-4 and TRBJ2-3; TRBD1 matches at 9 bases. The germline CDR1 and CDR2 sequences are MRHNA and SNTAGT. The CDR3 length is 14 residues. V shed 4 bases and J 2 bases; nucleotides not matched to a gene: 1. DNA for the CDR3: TGTGCCAGCAGTGGGACAGGGGCCACAGATACGCAGTATTTT. The encoded protein is CASSGTGATDTQYF.

The rearrangement uses TRBV10-3 and TRBJ2-7; 7 bases are shared with TRBD2. The CDR3 covers 15 residues. Germline V lookup: CDR1 ENHRY, CDR2 SYGVKD. J gave up 2 bases and V 2 bases, and 6 bases lay outside the gene matches. The CDR3 region is CAISEAASGTYEQYF. The CDR3 coding sequence is TGTGCCATCAGTGAGGCAGCTAGCGGTACCTACGAGCAGTACTTC.

This clone is a singleton in its sample. V usage is TRBV7-2 and J usage is TRBJ1-1; a weak D match, TRBD1 (5 bases). CDR1 and CDR2 (germline): SGHTA, FQGNSA. The V end was cut by 3 bases, the J end by 7 bases, with 9 bases between. The CDR3 runs to 12 residues. The CDR3 DNA is TGTGCCAGCAGCTTTGAGGGGTTTGAAGCTTTCTTT. It codes for CASSFEGFEAFF. The full variable domain, with the rest looked up from reference TRBV7-2 and TRBJ1-1, is GAGVSQSPSNKVTEKGKDVELRCDPISGHTALYWYRQSLGQGLEFLIYFQGNSAPDKSGLPSDRFSAERTGGSVSTLTIQRTQQEDSAVYLCASSFEGFEAFFGQGTRLTVV.

The chain couples TRBV4-1 to TRBJ2-7, with TRBD1 matching 7 bases. The J segment lost 3 bases and the V segment lost 0 bases, leaving 14 bases of the junction unmatched. CDR1 is MGHRA and CDR2 is YSYEKL in the germline V gene. The CDR3 has 18 residues. CDR3 nucleotide sequence: TGCGCCAGCAGCCAAGAACGGAGTGGGGCAGGGGGTATCTACGAGCAGTACTTC. Translated: CASSQERSGAGGIYEQYF.

The chain couples TRBV14 to TRBJ2-1; 14 bases are shared with TRBD2. This CDR3 comprises 17 residues. The germline V gene has CDR1 SGHDN and CDR2 FVKESK. V lost 3 bases and J lost 6; bases outside the gene matches: 7. The CDR3 DNA reads TGTGCCAGCAGCCATGGGACTAGCGGGAGTCGACCCAATGAGCAGTTCTTC. Protein sequence: CASSHGTSGSRPNEQFF.

Details on this clone: Other DNA sequences within the sample encode an identical CDR3. The rearrangement joins TRBV27 to TRBJ1-5; TRBD1 matches at 7 bases. CDR1 is MNHEY, CDR2 SMNVEV, per germline (reference sequence). After removal of 6 bases from V and 2 bases from J, the junction contained 4 bases not matched to a gene. There are 14 residues in the CDR3. As DNA, the CDR3 is TGTGCCAGCAGAGTCACAGGGGGCAATCAGCCCCAGCATTTT. It specifies CASRVTGGNQPQHF.

J is TRBJ1-5 and V is TRBV7-6; perhaps TRBD1 as D (5 bases). This CDR3 has 16 residues. Germline V lookup: CDR1 SGHVS, CDR2 FNYEAQ. Trimming removed 1 base from V and 4 bases from J, with 14 bases in between. CDR3 protein: CASSLGSGQSNQPQHF. In DNA, the CDR3 is TGTGCCAGCAGCTTAGGGTCGGGGCAGTCAAATCAGCCCCAGCATTTT.

V is TRBV2 and J is TRBJ2-1; TRBD2 matches at 8 bases. CDR1 and CDR2 from the germline V gene are SNHLY and FYNNEI. The V gene end was trimmed by 6 bases and the J gene end by 3 bases; junction bases not matched to a gene: 10. The CDR3 runs 16 residues. The CDR3 DNA reads TGTGCCAGCAGAAGCAGACCCGGGACTAGCTACAATGAGCAGTTCTTC. Translated, it gives CASRSRPGTSYNEQFF.

CDR3 sequence (DNA): TGCAGCGTTGAACCAGGGGGCGGGGAGCAGTACTTC. Amino acids: CSVEPGGGEQYF. The chain joins TRBV29-1 to TRBJ2-7, with 8 bases lining up with TRBD1. The V gene's germline CDR1 is SQVTM and CDR2 ANQGSEA. The CDR3 is 12 residues long. Trimming at V came to 2 bases and at J to 7 bases, leaving 4 bases not matched to a gene.

The chain recombines TRBV19 with TRBJ2-1; D possibly corresponds to TRBD1 (6 bases). The CDR3 covers 14 residues. Per the germline V gene, CDR1 is LNHDA and CDR2 is SQIVND (reference sequence). The V and J ends lost 3 bases and 9 bases respectively, with 15 bases between them. CDR3 nucleotides: TGTGCCAGTAGTATCAACACAGGGATCGTTGAGCAGTTCTTC. Amino acids: CASSINTGIVEQFF.

This clone turned up a few times. The rearrangement links TRBV7-9 to TRBJ2-7, with 10 bases lining up with TRBD2. The CDR3 sequence is 15 residues long. The V segment lost 6 bases and the J segment 2 bases; nucleotides outside the gene matches: 7. Germline V gene data show CDR1 as SEHNR and CDR2 as FQNEAQ (reference sequence). CDR3 sequence reads: CASRTGTSGTYEQYF. CDR3 nucleotides: TGTGCCAGCAGAACAGGCACTAGCGGGACCTACGAGCAGTACTTC. The variable domain in full, with the rest retrieved from reference TRBV7-9 and TRBJ2-7, is DTGVSQNPRHKITKRGQNVTFRCDPISEHNRLYWYRQTLGQGPEFLTYFQNEAQLEKSRLLSDRFSAERPKGSFSTLEIQRTEQGDSAMYLCASRTGTSGTYEQYFGPGTRLTVT.

This clone is large. The rearrangement uses TRBV16 and TRBJ2-3, with 7 bases aligning to TRBD2. Germline V gene data show CDR1 as KGHSY and CDR2 as FQNENV. The CDR3 length is 12 residues. V lost 4 bases, J lost 8 bases, and 3 bases stayed unmatched. CDR3 amino acids: CASSLGGGTQYF. The CDR3 DNA reads TGTGCCAGCAGCCTTGGCGGGGGTACGCAGTATTTT.

This clone was observed once. The rearrangement uses TRBV28 and TRBJ1-3; 10 bases align to TRBD1. Trimming cost V 4 bases and J 0 bases; bases outside gene matches: 12. Looked up from germline, CDR1 is MDHEN and CDR2 is SYDVKM. This CDR3 is 19 amino acids long. The CDR3: CASSYRDRGDPSSGNTIYF. The CDR3 nucleotides are TGTGCCAGCAGTTACCGGGACAGGGGAGATCCAAGCTCTGGAAACACCATATATTTT.

This clone was counted only a few times. The chain recombines TRBV19 with TRBJ2-1; no clear D gene. V lost 6 bases and J 0 bases, leaving 12 bases between the germline ends. CDR1 LNHDA and CDR2 SQIVND come from the germline V gene (reference sequence). The CDR3 extends over 15 amino acids. The CDR3 loop is CASRKKEFSYNEQFF. CDR3 DNA sequence: TGTGCCAGTAGGAAAAAGGAGTTCTCCTACAATGAGCAGTTCTTC.

This chain links TRBV27 with TRBJ2-1, with 7 bases lining up with TRBD2. Germline V gene data show CDR1 as MNHEY and CDR2 as SMNVEV (reference sequence). V was pared by 4 bases and J by 6 bases, with 6 bases of the junction left unmatched. The CDR3 is 14 amino acids. CDR3 sequence (DNA): TGTGCCAGCAGTTCAAAACTAGCGACCAATGAGCAGTTCTTC. Amino acids: CASSSKLATNEQFF.

For this clone: Mismatch with germline at one junction end may stem from a read error. This rearrangement joins TRBV4-3 to TRBJ1-1; TRBD1 is a possible D gene (6 bases). This CDR3 spans 15 amino acids. CDR1 LGHNA and CDR2 YSLEER come from the germline V gene. The CDR3 reads CASSQDNRVKTEAFF. The DNA of the CDR3 is TGCGCCAGCAGCCAAGATAACAGGGTGAAGACTGAAGCTTTCTTT.

The chain recombines TRBV2 with TRBJ1-6; a possible D gene is TRBD1 (5 bases). The V end lost 3 bases, the J end lost 0 bases, and 9 bases lay between the germline ends. Germline CDR1 and CDR2: SNHLY and FYNNEI. This CDR3 spans 16 amino acids. The DNA of the CDR3 is TGTGCCAGCAGTGACCCAGGGAACTCCTATAATTCACCCCTCCACTTT. Translation gives CASSDPGNSYNSPLHF.